This passage covers 22 T cell receptor beta chains from one sample sequenced in a study of cytomegalovirus exposure and HLA in healthy donors. The assay was immunoSEQ multiplex PCR, and TCRdb's table has in-frame clones only and misses some. The profile shows tens of thousands of clones, 84% of them singletons. Sequenced: PBMCs. The receptors come from a woman between 18 and 30 years old in good health and CMV-seropositive.

This sequence joins TRBV27 and TRBJ2-1; 8 bases line up with TRBD2. CDR1 MNHEY and CDR2 SMNVEV come from the germline V gene (reference sequence). The V segment lost 10 bases and the J segment 4 bases; nucleotides outside the gene matches: 9. CDR3 length equals 14 residues. CDR3 sequence reads: CATGLAGPYNEQFF. The CDR3 DNA reads as TGTGCCACCGGTCTAGCGGGTCCTTACAATGAGCAGTTCTTC.

The chain recombines TRBV28 with TRBJ2-7; weak D call: TRBD1 (7 bases). Germline loops: CDR1 MDHEN, CDR2 SYDVKM. The CDR3 has 14 residues. V was pared by 6 bases and J by 2 bases, with 14 bases between. CDR3 sequence: CASRGQGGAYEQYF. CDR3 nucleotide sequence: TGTGCCAGCAGGGGGCAGGGGGGAGCCTACGAGCAGTACTTC. Complete variable domain (other parts from reference TRBV28 and TRBJ2-7): DVKVTQSSRYLVKRTGEKVFLECVQDMDHENMFWYRQDPGLGLRLIYFSYDVKMKEKGDIPEGYSVSREKKERFSLILESASTNQTSMYLCASRGQGGAYEQYFGPGTRLTVT.

This chain connects TRBV30 to TRBJ1-2; D gene uncertain. Germline lookup yields CDR1 GTSNPN and CDR2 SVGIG (reference sequence). The V gene lost 4 bases and the J gene lost 2 bases, with 26 bases spanning the gap. The CDR3 is 18 residues long. This CDR3 is CAWTPSNVLSFKNYGYTF. The CDR3 nucleotides read TGTGCCTGGACCCCCTCTAACGTTTTGTCCTTCAAAAACTATGGCTACACCTTC.

V gene TRBV4-1 combines with J gene TRBJ2-1, with TRBD1 as a possible D gene (6 bases). V lost 0 bases and J lost 3, with 9 bases in between. Germline V gene lookup returns CDR1 MGHRA and CDR2 YSYEKL. The CDR3 spans 15 residues. The CDR3 DNA reads TGCGCCAGCAGCCAAGATCAGGGACACTACAATGAGCAGTTCTTC. Protein sequence: CASSQDQGHYNEQFF.

The chain has TRBV5-1 and TRBJ1-4; D remains ambiguous. Germline V lookup: CDR1 SGHRS, CDR2 YFSETQ. The CDR3 runs 14 residues. Trimming left V 4 bases short and J 0 bases short, with 7 bases between. The CDR3 sequence: CASSPGTTNEKLFF. CDR3 DNA sequence: TGCGCCAGCAGCCCGGGTACAACTAATGAAAAACTGTTTTTT. Filled out from reference TRBV5-1 and TRBJ1-4, the complete variable domain reads KAGVTQTPRYLIKTRGQQVTLSCSPISGHRSVSWYQQTPGQGLQFLFEYFSETQRNKGNFPGRFSGRQFSNSRSEMNVSTLELGDSALYLCASSPGTTNEKLFFGSGTQLSVL.

J is TRBJ1-1 and V is TRBV19, with D possibly being TRBD1 (6 bases). V lost 2 bases and J 6 bases, leaving 13 bases between the germline ends. From germline, CDR1 is LNHDA and CDR2 SQIVND (reference sequence). The CDR3 is 14 residues long. The DNA of the CDR3 is TGTGCCAGTAGTATAAACAGGGCCCGACCTGAAGCTTTCTTT. As protein: CASSINRARPEAFF. The full variable domain, rest sourced from reference TRBV19 and TRBJ1-1, is DGGITQSPKYLFRKEGQNVTLSCEQNLNHDAMYWYRQDPGQGLRLIYYSQIVNDFQKGDIAEGYSVSREKKESFPLTVTSAQKNPTAFYLCASSINRARPEAFFGQGTRLTVV.

The chain joins TRBV5-4 to TRBJ2-5, with 8 positions matching TRBD2. The CDR3 loop spans 14 amino acids. The J segment lost 4 bases and the V segment lost 2 bases, leaving 4 bases of the junction unmatched. CDR1 SGHNT and CDR2 YYREEE come from the germline V gene (reference sequence). As DNA, the CDR3 is TGTGCCAGCAGCTTTGCGGGGGGTTTAGAGACCCAGTACTTC. It codes for CASSFAGGLETQYF.

CDR3 DNA: TGTGCCAGCAGCTTAGCCGGGGGAAAGTCTAGGACCTTC. Translated, it gives CASSLAGGKSRTF. The chain combines TRBV7-2 with TRBJ1-2, with D perhaps TRBD1 (5 bases). This CDR3 has 13 residues. The V and J ends lost 0 bases and 14 bases respectively, with 16 bases between them. CDR1 and CDR2 from the germline V gene are SGHTA and FQGNSA.

The V and J genes are TRBV5-6 and TRBJ2-2; 10 bases are a match to TRBD1. Germline V lookup: CDR1 SGHDT, CDR2 YYEEEE. The trim removed 0 bases at V and 1 base at J, leaving 9 bases unmatched. CDR3 size: 19 residues. CDR3 nucleotides: TGTGCCAGCAGCTTGGCGCGACAGGGGGCTGTGGGGAACACCGGGGAGCTGTTTTTT. Translation gives CASSLARQGAVGNTGELFF.

This chain uses TRBV6-5 with TRBJ1-1; D is perhaps TRBD1 (5 bases). Germline V gives CDR1 MNHEY, CDR2 SVGAGI. V lost 7 bases and J 8 bases, leaving 17 bases between the germline ends. CDR3 length: 13 residues. The DNA of the CDR3 is TGTGCCAGCACCCACGGACGCTGGGGCGAAGCTTTCTTT. It yields the protein CASTHGRWGEAFF.

This chain links TRBV5-1 with TRBJ2-1; 7 nucleotides line up with TRBD2. The V gene end was trimmed by 1 base and the J gene end by 5 bases; junction bases not matched to a gene: 3. Looked up from germline, CDR1 is SGHRS and CDR2 is YFSETQ. The CDR3 extends over 14 amino acids. The CDR3 spells CASSLRGDNNEQFF. DNA of the CDR3: TGCGCCAGCAGCTTGCGGGGGGATAACAATGAGCAGTTCTTC.

The chain joins TRBV5-6 to TRBJ2-7; 11 bases align to TRBD2. The V segment lost 4 bases and the J segment 6 bases; nucleotides outside the gene matches: 15. The length of the CDR3 is 17 residues. Per germline, CDR1 SGHDT and CDR2 YYEEEE. This CDR3 reads CASSPITSGGSLAEQYF. CDR3 bases: TGTGCCAGCAGCCCAATTACTAGCGGGGGTTCTCTGGCCGAGCAGTACTTC.

The chain has TRBV6-5 and TRBJ2-1, with 8 bases that match TRBD2. CDR1 is MNHEY and CDR2 is SVGAGI in the germline V gene. The CDR3 has 14 amino acids. Trimming took 4 bases from V and 5 from J; bases not matched to a gene: 4. CDR3 loop: CASSSGTRDNEQFF. CDR3 DNA: TGTGCCAGCAGTTCCGGGACTAGGGACAATGAGCAGTTCTTC.

The chain joins TRBV4-2 to TRBJ2-1; 9 nucleotides agree with TRBD2. The CDR3 is 17 residues long. Germline trimming cut 2 bases from V and 5 bases from J; bases unmatched to any gene: 10. Germline loops: CDR1 LGHNA, CDR2 YNFKEQ. The CDR3 region is CASSQQRRGGVDNEQFF. In DNA form, the CDR3 reads TGTGCCAGCAGCCAACAACGGCGGGGGGGCGTAGACAATGAGCAGTTCTTC.

V gene TRBV15 combines with J gene TRBJ1-4; D unclear. The CDR3 loop spans 12 amino acids. CDR1 LNHNV and CDR2 YYDKDF come from the germline V gene (reference sequence). V shed 5 bases and J shed 6 bases, with 7 bases lying between them. The DNA for the CDR3 is TGTGCCACCAGCGGCGGCGATGAAAAACTGTTTTTT. Amino acid sequence: CATSGGDEKLFF.

The rearrangement links TRBV6-1 to TRBJ1-6; 7 bases are a match to TRBD1. This CDR3 contains 14 residues. Looked up from germline, CDR1 is MNHNS and CDR2 is SASEGT. With V trimmed by 9 bases and J by 14 bases, 16 bases remained unmatched. The CDR3 coding sequence is TGTGCCAGTCTCCCGGGACAGAGTTTTCATTCCCTCCACTTT. Residues: CASLPGQSFHSLHF.

V and J are TRBV7-2 and TRBJ2-6; 7 bases line up with TRBD1. The CDR3 is 19 residues long. V shed 3 bases and J 0 bases; nucleotides not matched to a gene: 11. Germline CDR1 is SGHTA and CDR2 is FQGNSA. This CDR3 is CASSFGLGQISSGANVLTF. The CDR3 DNA reads TGTGCCAGCAGCTTCGGCCTGGGACAGATAAGCTCTGGGGCCAACGTCCTGACTTTC.

Only a few counts were recorded for this clone. The chain carries TRBV27 and TRBJ1-5, with 9 bases identical to TRBD1. Looked up from germline, CDR1 is MNHEY and CDR2 is SMNVEV (reference sequence). The junction had 1 base not matched to a gene; V was cut back by 3 bases and J by 1 base. The CDR3 is made up of 15 amino acids. CDR3 DNA: TGTGCCAGCAGTTTGGACAGGGGAAGCAATCAGCCCCAGCATTTT. Amino acid sequence: CASSLDRGSNQPQHF.

The CDR3 reads CASSYVHGGEETQYF. For the CDR3, the DNA is TGTGCCAGCAGTTACGTCCACGGAGGGGAGGAGACCCAGTACTTC. The chain is built from TRBV6-5 and TRBJ2-5, with D possibly being TRBD2 (6 bases). The CDR3 covers 15 residues. CDR1 MNHEY and CDR2 SVGAGI come from the germline V gene. With 2 bases removed from V and 5 bases from J, the gap between germline ends came to 15 bases.

The chain employs TRBV7-6 and TRBJ1-3, with 8 bases fitting TRBD1. Looked up from germline, CDR1 is SGHVS and CDR2 is FNYEAQ. V lost 4 bases and J lost 1; bases outside the gene matches: 6. The CDR3 length is 16 residues. For the CDR3, the DNA is TGTGCCAGCAGCTCTGGACAGGGCGCTTCTGGAAACACCATATATTTT. Translating it yields CASSSGQGASGNTIYF.

This chain uses TRBV5-1 with TRBJ2-7, with 9 positions matching TRBD1. J was trimmed by 2 bases and V by 4 bases; bases with no gene match: 4. Germline values: CDR1 SGHRS, CDR2 YFSETQ. The CDR3 extends over 14 amino acids. CDR3 loop: CASSGTGIAYEQYF. The CDR3, as DNA: TGCGCCAGCAGCGGGACAGGGATCGCCTACGAGCAGTACTTC.

The chain uses TRBV28 and TRBJ2-7, with TRBD1 matching 9 bases. V lost 4 bases and J lost 1; bases outside the gene matches: 5. This CDR3 contains 15 residues. CDR1 is MDHEN and CDR2 is SYDVKM in the germline V gene. As DNA, the CDR3 is TGTGCCAGCAGTTCCCAACAGGGGGCTTCCTACGAGCAGTACTTC. It specifies CASSSQQGASYEQYF. The variable domain in full, with the rest retrieved from reference TRBV28 and TRBJ2-7, is DVKVTQSSRYLVKRTGEKVFLECVQDMDHENMFWYRQDPGLGLRLIYFSYDVKMKEKGDIPEGYSVSREKKERFSLILESASTNQTSMYLCASSSQQGASYEQYFGPGTRLTVT.